The 11 T cell receptor beta chains listed next were all sequenced from one sample in a study of T cell responses to AZD1222 COVID-19 vaccine. Sequencing used immunoSEQ multiplex PCR; TCRdb keeps in-frame clones, though not all of them. This table holds 250,000 to 300,000 clones, 90% to 95% found once. This specimen was peripheral blood, taken 28 days after the second AZD1222 dose. These receptors were collected from an adult who received the AZD1222 COVID-19 vaccine.

The chain recombines TRBV2 with TRBJ2-5, with D perhaps matching TRBD1 (5 bases). Trimming removed 8 bases from V and 7 bases from J, with 14 bases in between. Germline assignment: CDR1 SNHLY and CDR2 FYNNEI. The CDR3 is 12 residues long. The chain's CDR3 is CASGEQGVTQYF. The DNA for the CDR3 is TGTGCCAGCGGAGAGCAGGGCGTGACCCAGTACTTC.

A single count supports this clone. The rearrangement uses TRBV7-9 and TRBJ1-6, with no clear D. The CDR3 spans 15 residues. The V gene's germline CDR1 is SEHNR and CDR2 FQNEAQ (reference sequence). The ends were cut back, 7 bases at V and 4 bases at J, with 14 bases in the middle. CDR3 in amino acids: CASNPSGLYNSPLHF. CDR3 nucleotides: TGTGCCAGCAACCCCTCCGGGCTTTATAATTCACCCCTCCACTTT. The variable domain in full, with the rest retrieved from reference TRBV7-9 and TRBJ1-6, is DTGVSQNPRHKITKRGQNVTFRCDPISEHNRLYWYRQTLGQGPEFLTYFQNEAQLEKSRLLSDRFSAERPKGSFSTLEIQRTEQGDSAMYLCASNPSGLYNSPLHFGNGTRLTVT.

V usage is TRBV10-2 and J usage is TRBJ2-7, with 11 bases aligning to TRBD1. The CDR3 has 15 amino acids. CDR1 and CDR2 (germline): WSHSY, SAAADI. The V gene end was trimmed by 8 bases and the J gene end by 7 bases; junction bases not matched to a gene: 13. CDR3 in amino acids: CASSPAGTGGNEQYF. The CDR3 coding sequence is TGCGCCAGCTCCCCCGCCGGGACAGGGGGGAATGAGCAGTACTTC.

V is TRBV9 and J is TRBJ2-7; D ambiguous. The CDR3 has 13 residues. V gave up 4 bases and J gave up 6 bases, with 14 bases separating them. Germline-derived CDR1 and CDR2 are SGDLS and YYNGEE. The CDR3 coding sequence is TGTGCCAGCAGCTCGAGCTGGCGGTCCGAGCAGTACTTC. This encodes CASSSSWRSEQYF.

V is TRBV5-8 and J is TRBJ1-2; D perhaps matches TRBD1 (6 bases). With 5 bases removed from V and 7 bases from J, the gap between germline ends came to 6 bases. Germline V gene sequence: CDR1 SGHTS, CDR2 YDEGEE. This CDR3 is 10 amino acids long. The CDR3 DNA follows: TGTGCCAGCAGGGGGGCTGGCTACACCTTC. Translating it yields CASRGAGYTF. The variable domain in full, completed from reference TRBV5-8 and TRBJ1-2, reads EAGVTQSPTHLIKTRGQQATLRCSPISGHTSVYWYQQALGLGLQFLLWYDEGEERNRGNFPPRFSGRQFPNYSSELNVNALELEDSALYLCASRGAGYTFGSGTRLTVV.

This chain connects TRBV7-3 to TRBJ2-4; D is possibly TRBD1 or TRBD2 (5 bases each). CDR1 and CDR2 (germline): SGHTA, FQGTGA. The germline V and J ends were trimmed by 5 bases and 0 bases, with 23 bases remaining between them. CDR3 size: 19 residues. CDR3 in amino acids: CASSPANRPGRLAKNIQYF. CDR3 in DNA: TGTGCCAGCAGCCCGGCGAATAGGCCAGGGAGACTAGCCAAAAACATTCAGTACTTC.

The chain links TRBV2 to TRBJ1-1; D may be TRBD1 (5 bases). The V end lost 8 bases, the J end lost 1 base, and 11 bases lay between the germline ends. CDR1 SNHLY and CDR2 FYNNEI come from the germline V gene. The CDR3 runs to 13 residues. In nucleotides, the CDR3 is TGTGCCAGCCTTGTGGACAAGAACACTGAAGCTTTCTTT. Protein: CASLVDKNTEAFF.

The V and J genes are TRBV6-1 and TRBJ2-7; 9 bases are a match to TRBD1. After removal of 2 bases from V and 7 bases from J, the junction contained 6 bases not matched to a gene. The CDR3 has 14 residues. The germline CDR1 and CDR2 sequences are MNHNS and SASEGT. The chain's CDR3 is CASSETGTGLEQYF. CDR3 bases: TGTGCCAGCAGTGAAACCGGGACAGGGTTGGAGCAGTACTTC.

The chain couples TRBV18 to TRBJ1-3; 7 bases are shared with TRBD1. This CDR3 comprises 14 residues. CDR1 is KGHSH, CDR2 LQKENI, per germline. The ends lost 5 bases at V and 1 base at J; junction bases unmatched: 2. In nucleotides, the CDR3 is TGTGCCAGCTCAGAGACAGGGTCTGGAAACACCATATATTTT. This gives the protein CASSETGSGNTIYF.

This sequence joins TRBV2 and TRBJ2-1, with 8 bases aligning to TRBD2. With V trimmed by 7 bases and J by 2 bases, 7 bases remained unmatched. The length of the CDR3 is 15 residues. The germline CDR1 and CDR2 sequences are SNHLY and FYNNEI. Written as DNA, the CDR3 is TGTGCCAGCACGACCCCGGGGGGGCCCTACAATGAGCAGTTCTTC. It is translated as CASTTPGGPYNEQFF.

This clone occurred once. This sample includes further DNA sequences coding for the same CDR3. In nucleotides, the CDR3 is TGTGCCAGCAGCTTAGCGGGAGCGTACGAGCAGTACTTC. It encodes CASSLAGAYEQYF. This chain joins TRBV7-9 and TRBJ2-7; D possibly corresponds to TRBD2 (5 bases). The germline gives CDR1 SEHNR, CDR2 FQNEAQ (reference sequence). CDR3 length: 13 residues. Between the trimmed V and J ends, which lost 0 bases and 4 bases, there was a span of 7 bases. The full variable domain, rest sourced from reference TRBV7-9 and TRBJ2-7, is DTGVSQNPRHKITKRGQNVTFRCDPISEHNRLYWYRQTLGQGPEFLTYFQNEAQLEKSRLLSDRFSAERPKGSFSTLEIQRTEQGDSAMYLCASSLAGAYEQYFGPGTRLTVT.